The following is a T cell receptor (beta chain) sequence with its context. The antigen is not known. TCRdb keeps only in-frame clones here, not all; method: immunoSEQ multiplex PCR. The sample lists 100,000 or so clones; under 95% were seen once. These data are taken from a study of T cell responses to AZD1222 COVID-19 vaccine. Study results and limitations: Clonal diversity was possibly underestimated, and white British individuals and females predominated among donors. Baseline seropositivity characterized only six AZD1222 recipients.

CDR1 and CDR2 from the germline V gene are MNHEY and SVGAGI. Trimming took off 2 bases at V and 5 bases at J, with 9 bases between the two ends. This CDR3 is 14 amino acids long. The chain carries TRBV6-5 and TRBJ2-2; D gene ambiguous. The sequence was obtained from an adult in good health. Sample: peripheral blood, taken on day 0 of AZD1222 vaccination. The CDR3, as DNA: TGTGCCAGCAGTTACGGGGTCGGAACCGGGGAGCTGTTTTTT. It encodes CASSYGVGTGELFF.